This record looks at one T cell receptor (beta chain) sequence and its context. The sample comes from a study of blood T cell repertoires in COVID-19. Looking at the study overall: Donors in the United States, Italy and Spain gave samples during acute or convalescent COVID-19. Sample material is recorded as cDNA or gDNA derived from T cells, B-cell-depleted T cells, or PBMCs.

Germline CDR1 is SGHTA and CDR2 is FQGTGA. The CDR3 is 15 amino acids. With 2 bases removed from V and 4 bases from J, the gap between germline ends came to 14 bases. In the study's own analysis: Reference gene primer amplification yielded estimated nucleated cell counts. Profiling relied on immunoSEQ multiplex PCR, and the TCRdb table lists in-frame clones only, not all of them. Clone size and the V and J calls come from that table; the DNA yielded D and trimming. The table records 60,000 or so clones, about four fifths of them present only once. The sequence derives from an elderly woman with acute or convalescent COVID-19. The specimen sequenced was peripheral blood. The rearrangement uses TRBV7-3 and TRBJ2-5; weak D call: TRBD2 (7 bases). The chain's CDR3 is CASSLGGGAGETQYF. As DNA, the CDR3 is TGTGCCAGCAGCTTAGGAGGGGGGGCCGGAGAGACCCAGTACTTC.